The entry that follows covers one TCR beta chain sequence. The antigen is undetermined. The germline gives CDR1 SGHTA, CDR2 FQGTGA. The CDR3 has 15 residues. The sample originates from a study of CXCR3-negative and CXCR3-positive naive CD8 T cells. About the study: Every library held about 1.5 +/- 0.3 million TRB reads, and the total came to around 150 million.

Study-level results: Naive cells that were CXCR3-positive had more hydrophobic TRB CDR3s (compared with CXCR3-negative naive cells). The study found comparably high diversity in both naive subsets and much lower diversity in memory CD8+ cells. In naive cells, CXCR3-negative and CXCR3-positive subsets had similar TRBV-TRBJ usage; memory cells differed. In cryopreserved cells, CXCR3 expression partially decreased, and fresh PBMCs were used in most assays.

Carrying UMI labels, the TRB cDNA libraries were prepared through 5' RACE. No DNA is given; TCRdb re-called the 5' RACE reads and lists each CDR3 protein once. The sample table includes 5,500 to 7,500 distinct CDR3 sequences. The sample comprised naive CXCR3+ CD8+ T cells from blood. This sample's subset: CD45RO-CCR7+CD27+CD95- naive CD8+ T cells expressing CXCR3 (TNR3+). The gene calls are TRBV7-3 and TRBJ2-3; TCRdb selects TRBD2, and the lack of DNA leaves this call unchecked. This clonotype was sampled from a human donor in good health. Some clones in this sample may be carry-over from other donors' samples. Here the CDR3 reads CASSLLAGGRDTQYF.